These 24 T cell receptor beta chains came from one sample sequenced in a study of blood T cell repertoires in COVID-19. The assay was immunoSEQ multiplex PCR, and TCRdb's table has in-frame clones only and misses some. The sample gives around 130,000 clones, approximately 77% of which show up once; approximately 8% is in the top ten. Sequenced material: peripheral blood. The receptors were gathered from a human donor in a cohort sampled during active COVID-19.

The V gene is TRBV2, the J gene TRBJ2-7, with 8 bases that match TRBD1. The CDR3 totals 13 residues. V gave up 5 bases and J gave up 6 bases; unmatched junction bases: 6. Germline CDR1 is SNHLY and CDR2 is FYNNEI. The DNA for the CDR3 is TGTGCCAGCAGTAGGACAGGGACGGGCGAGCAGTACTTC. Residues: CASSRTGTGEQYF.

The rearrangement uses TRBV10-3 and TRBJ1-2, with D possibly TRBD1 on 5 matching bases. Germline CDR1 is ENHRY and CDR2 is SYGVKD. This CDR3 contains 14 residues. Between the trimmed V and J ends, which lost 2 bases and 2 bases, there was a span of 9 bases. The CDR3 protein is CAISEGAGNYGYTF. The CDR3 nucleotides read TGTGCCATCAGTGAGGGGGCAGGGAACTATGGCTACACCTTC.

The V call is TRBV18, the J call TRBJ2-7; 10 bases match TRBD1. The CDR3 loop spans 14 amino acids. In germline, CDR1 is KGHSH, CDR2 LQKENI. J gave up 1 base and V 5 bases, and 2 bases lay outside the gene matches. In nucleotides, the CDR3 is TGTGCCAGCTCAGGGACAGGGGCATCCTACGAGCAGTACTTC. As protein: CASSGTGASYEQYF. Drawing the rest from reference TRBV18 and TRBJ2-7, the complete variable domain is NAGVMQNPRHLVRRRGQEARLRCSPMKGHSHVYWYRQLPEEGLKFMVYLQKENIIDESGMPKERFSAEFPKEGPSILRIQQVVRGDSAAYFCASSGTGASYEQYFGPGTRLTVT.

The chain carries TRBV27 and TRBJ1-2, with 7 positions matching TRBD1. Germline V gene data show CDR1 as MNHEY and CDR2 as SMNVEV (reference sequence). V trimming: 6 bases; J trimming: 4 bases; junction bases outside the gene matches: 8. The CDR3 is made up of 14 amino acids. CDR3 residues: CASSQTEGAYGYTF. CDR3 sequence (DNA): TGTGCCAGCAGCCAGACAGAGGGGGCCTATGGCTACACCTTC.

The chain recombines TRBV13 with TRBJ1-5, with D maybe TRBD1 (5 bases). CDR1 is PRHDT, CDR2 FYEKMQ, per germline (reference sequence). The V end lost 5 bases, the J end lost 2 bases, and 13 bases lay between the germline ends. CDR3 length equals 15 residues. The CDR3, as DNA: TGTGCCAGCAGCAACAGCCAGGGTGGCAATCAGCCCCAGCATTTT. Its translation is CASSNSQGGNQPQHF.

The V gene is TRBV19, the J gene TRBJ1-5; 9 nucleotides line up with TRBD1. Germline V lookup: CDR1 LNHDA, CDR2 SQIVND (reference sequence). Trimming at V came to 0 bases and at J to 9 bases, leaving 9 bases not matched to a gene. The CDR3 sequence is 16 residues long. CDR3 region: CASSIDGGTGSGPQHF. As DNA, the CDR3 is TGTGCCAGTAGTATAGACGGCGGGACAGGGTCGGGGCCCCAGCATTTT.

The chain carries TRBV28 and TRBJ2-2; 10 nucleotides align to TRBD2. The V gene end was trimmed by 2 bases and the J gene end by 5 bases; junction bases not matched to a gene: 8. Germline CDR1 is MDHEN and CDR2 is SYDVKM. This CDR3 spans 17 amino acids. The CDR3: CASSLEGSGRFTGELFF. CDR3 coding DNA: TGTGCCAGCAGTTTAGAAGGTAGCGGGAGGTTTACCGGGGAGCTGTTTTTT.

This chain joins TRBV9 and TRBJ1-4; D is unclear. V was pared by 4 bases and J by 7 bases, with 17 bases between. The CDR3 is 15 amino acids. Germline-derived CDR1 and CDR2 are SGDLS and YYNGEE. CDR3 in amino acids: CASSPYTGDGEKLFF. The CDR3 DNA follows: TGTGCCAGCAGCCCCTACACGGGTGATGGTGAAAAACTGTTTTTT.

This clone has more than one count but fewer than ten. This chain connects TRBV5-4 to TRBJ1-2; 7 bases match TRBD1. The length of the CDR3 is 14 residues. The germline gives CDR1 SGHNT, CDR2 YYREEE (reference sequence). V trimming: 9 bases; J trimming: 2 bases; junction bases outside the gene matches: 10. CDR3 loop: CATHNQTGNYGYTF. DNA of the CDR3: TGTGCCACCCACAACCAGACAGGGAACTATGGCTACACCTTC.

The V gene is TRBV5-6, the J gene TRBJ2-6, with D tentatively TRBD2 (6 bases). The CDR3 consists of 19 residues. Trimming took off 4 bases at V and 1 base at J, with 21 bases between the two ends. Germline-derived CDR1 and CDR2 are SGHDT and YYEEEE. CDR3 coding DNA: TGTGCCAGCAGCCCGGGGGAGAGGGAATCCCGTTCTGGGGCCAACGTCCTGACTTTC. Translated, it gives CASSPGERESRSGANVLTF.

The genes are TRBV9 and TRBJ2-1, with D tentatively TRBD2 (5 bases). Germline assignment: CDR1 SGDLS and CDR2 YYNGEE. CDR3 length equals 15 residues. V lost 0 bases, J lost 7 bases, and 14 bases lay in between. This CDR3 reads CASSVAGSSTNEQFF. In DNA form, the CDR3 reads TGTGCCAGCAGCGTAGCGGGATCTAGCACGAATGAGCAGTTCTTC.

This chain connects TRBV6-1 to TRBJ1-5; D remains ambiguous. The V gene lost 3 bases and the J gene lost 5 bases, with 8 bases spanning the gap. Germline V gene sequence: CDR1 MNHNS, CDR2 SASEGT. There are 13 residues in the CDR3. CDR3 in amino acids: CASSERAYQPQHF. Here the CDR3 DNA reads TGTGCCAGCAGTGAGCGGGCGTATCAGCCCCAGCATTTT.

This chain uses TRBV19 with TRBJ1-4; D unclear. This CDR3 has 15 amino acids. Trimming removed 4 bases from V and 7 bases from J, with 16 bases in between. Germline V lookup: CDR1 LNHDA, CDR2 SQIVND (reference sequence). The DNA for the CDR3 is TGTGCCAGTAGTACAAGACTAGACCCGGGTGAAAAACTGTTTTTT. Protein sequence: CASSTRLDPGEKLFF.

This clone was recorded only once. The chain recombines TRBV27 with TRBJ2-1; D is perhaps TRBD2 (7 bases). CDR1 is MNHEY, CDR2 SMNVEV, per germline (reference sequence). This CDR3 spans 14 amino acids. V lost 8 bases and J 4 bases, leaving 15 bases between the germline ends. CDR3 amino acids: CASCSGRGYNEQFF. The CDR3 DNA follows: TGTGCCAGCTGTTCGGGGAGGGGGTACAATGAGCAGTTCTTC.

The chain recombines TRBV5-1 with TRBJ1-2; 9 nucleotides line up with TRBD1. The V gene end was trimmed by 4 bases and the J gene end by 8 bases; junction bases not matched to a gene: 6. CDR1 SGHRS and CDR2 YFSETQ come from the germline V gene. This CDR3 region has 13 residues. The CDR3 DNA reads TGCGCCAGCAGCCCCCGGGACAGGGTCGGCTACACCTTC. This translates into CASSPRDRVGYTF.

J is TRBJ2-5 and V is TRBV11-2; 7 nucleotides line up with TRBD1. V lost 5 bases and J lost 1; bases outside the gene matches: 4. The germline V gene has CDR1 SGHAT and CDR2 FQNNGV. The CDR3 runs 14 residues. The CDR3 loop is CASSNYRGQETQYF. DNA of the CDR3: TGTGCCAGCAGCAACTACAGGGGCCAAGAGACCCAGTACTTC. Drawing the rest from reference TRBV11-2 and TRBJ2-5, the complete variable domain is EAGVAQSPRYKIIEKRQSVAFWCNPISGHATLYWYQQILGQGPKLLIQFQNNGVVDDSQLPKDRFSAERLKGVDSTLKIQPAKLEDSAVYLCASSNYRGQETQYFGPGTRLLVL.

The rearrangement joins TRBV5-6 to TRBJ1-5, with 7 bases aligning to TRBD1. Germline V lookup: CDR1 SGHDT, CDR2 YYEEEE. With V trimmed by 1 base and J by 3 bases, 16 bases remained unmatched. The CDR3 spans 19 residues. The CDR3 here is CASSLFREGGGINNQPQHF. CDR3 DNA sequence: TGTGCCAGCAGCTTGTTCCGGGAAGGGGGCGGAATTAACAATCAGCCCCAGCATTTT.

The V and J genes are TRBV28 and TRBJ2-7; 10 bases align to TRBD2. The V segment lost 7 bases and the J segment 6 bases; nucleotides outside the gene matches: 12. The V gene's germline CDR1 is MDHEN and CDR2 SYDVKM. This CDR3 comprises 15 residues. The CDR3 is CASKTAELAGVEQYF. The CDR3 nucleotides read TGTGCCAGCAAAACGGCTGAGCTAGCGGGAGTCGAGCAGTACTTC. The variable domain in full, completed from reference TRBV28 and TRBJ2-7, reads DVKVTQSSRYLVKRTGEKVFLECVQDMDHENMFWYRQDPGLGLRLIYFSYDVKMKEKGDIPEGYSVSREKKERFSLILESASTNQTSMYLCASKTAELAGVEQYFGPGTRLTVT.

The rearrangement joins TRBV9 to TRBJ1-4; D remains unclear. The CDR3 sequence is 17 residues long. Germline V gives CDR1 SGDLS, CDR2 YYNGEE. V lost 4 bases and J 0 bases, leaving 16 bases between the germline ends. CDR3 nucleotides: TGTGCCAGCAGCCACAACTGGGGAGAAGCAACTAATGAAAAACTGTTTTTT. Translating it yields CASSHNWGEATNEKLFF.

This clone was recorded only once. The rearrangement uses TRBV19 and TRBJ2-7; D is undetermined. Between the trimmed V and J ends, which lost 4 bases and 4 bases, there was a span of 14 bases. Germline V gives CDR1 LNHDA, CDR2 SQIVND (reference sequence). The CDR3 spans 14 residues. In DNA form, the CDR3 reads TGTGCCAGTAGTAATCCCGCTGACAAGTACGAGCAGTACTTC. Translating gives CASSNPADKYEQYF.

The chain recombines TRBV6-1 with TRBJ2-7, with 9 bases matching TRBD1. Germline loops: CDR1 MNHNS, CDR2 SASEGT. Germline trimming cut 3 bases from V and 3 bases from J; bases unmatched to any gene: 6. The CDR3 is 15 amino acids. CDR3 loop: CASSEWGTGIYEQYF. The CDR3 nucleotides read TGTGCCAGCAGTGAGTGGGGGACAGGGATCTACGAGCAGTACTTC.

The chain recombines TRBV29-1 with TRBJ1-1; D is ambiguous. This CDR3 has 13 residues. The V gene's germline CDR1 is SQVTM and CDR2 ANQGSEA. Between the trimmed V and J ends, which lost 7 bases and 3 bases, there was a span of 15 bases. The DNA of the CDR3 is TGCAGCGCCCTTTCCACACCCGACACTGAAGCTTTCTTT. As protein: CSALSTPDTEAFF.

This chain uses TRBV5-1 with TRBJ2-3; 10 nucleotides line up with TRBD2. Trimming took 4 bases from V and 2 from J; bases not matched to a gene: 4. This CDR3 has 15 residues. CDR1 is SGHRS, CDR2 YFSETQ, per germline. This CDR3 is CASSAGLAHTDTQYF. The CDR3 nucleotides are TGCGCCAGCAGCGCGGGACTAGCGCACACAGATACGCAGTATTTT.

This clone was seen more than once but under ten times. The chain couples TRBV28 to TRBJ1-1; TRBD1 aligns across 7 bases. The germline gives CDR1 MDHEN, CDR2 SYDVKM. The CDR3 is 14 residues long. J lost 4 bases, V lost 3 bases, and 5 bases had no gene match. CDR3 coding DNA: TGTGCCAGCAGTTTCGACAGGGAGATCACTGAAGCTTTCTTT. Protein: CASSFDREITEAFF.